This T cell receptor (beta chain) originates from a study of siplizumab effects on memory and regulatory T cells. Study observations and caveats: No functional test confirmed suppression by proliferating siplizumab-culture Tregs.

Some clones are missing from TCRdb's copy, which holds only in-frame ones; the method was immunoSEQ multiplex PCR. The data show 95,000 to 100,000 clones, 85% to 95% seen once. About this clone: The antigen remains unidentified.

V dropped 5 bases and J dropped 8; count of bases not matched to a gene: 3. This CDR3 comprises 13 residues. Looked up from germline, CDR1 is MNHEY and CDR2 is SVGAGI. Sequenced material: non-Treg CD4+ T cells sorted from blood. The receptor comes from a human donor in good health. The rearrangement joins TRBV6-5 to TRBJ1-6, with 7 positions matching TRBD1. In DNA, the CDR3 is TGTGCCAGCAGTGCCGACAGGGATTCACCCCTCCACTTT. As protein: CASSADRDSPLHF.